The rows below give T cell receptor beta chains drawn from one sample of a study of shared clonotypes between healthy human individuals. TCRdb's table, derived via immunoSEQ multiplex PCR, lists solely in-frame clones and lacks some. Found here are approximately 1,500,000 clones, roughly 95% of them singletons; the top ten hold 1.2%. Sequenced sample: naive CD4+ T cells sorted from blood. The receptors stem from a man aged 30 to 39 in good health. Each CDR3 is given with its conserved first and last residue. A D gene is named only where the DNA matches it firmly. The size of a clone is reported for some rows only, either as once, few or many, or as a class for expanded clones.

d_call: TRBD2
clone_size: NA
j_call: TRBJ2-1
v_call: TRBV27
cdr3_nt: TGTGCCAGCAGTTTATTCGGCGGGAGGGTTGGAAATGAGCAGTTCTTC
cdr3_aa: CASSLFGGRVGNEQFF

d_call: TRBD2
clone_size: NA
j_call: TRBJ2-3
v_call: TRBV10-3
cdr3_nt: TGTGCCATCAGTACCCGGACTAGAGGAGATACGCAGTATTTT
cdr3_aa: CAISTRTRGDTQYF

d_call: NA
clone_size: NA
j_call: TRBJ1-2
v_call: TRBV28
cdr3_nt: TGTGCCAGCACCTACGGAACGGGTGGCTACACCTTC
cdr3_aa: CASTYGTGGYTF

d_call: NA
clone_size: once
j_call: TRBJ2-7
v_call: TRBV11-2
cdr3_nt: TGTGCCAGCAGCGTAATAGATCAAGCCTACGAGCAGTACTTC
cdr3_aa: CASSVIDQAYEQYF

d_call: NA
clone_size: few
j_call: TRBJ1-2
v_call: TRBV29-1
cdr3_nt: TGCAGCGTCATGGGCGGGGGATTCTATGGCTACACCTTC
cdr3_aa: CSVMGGGFYGYTF

d_call: NA
clone_size: NA
j_call: TRBJ2-5
v_call: TRBV9
cdr3_nt: TGTGCCAGCAGCGCCCGAAGGGGCCAAGAGACCCAGTACTTC
cdr3_aa: CASSARRGQETQYF

d_call: NA
clone_size: NA
j_call: TRBJ1-4
v_call: TRBV28
cdr3_nt: TGTGCCAGCAGGCTACCCGGACGGGAAAAACTGTTTTTT
cdr3_aa: CASRLPGREKLFF

d_call: TRBD2
clone_size: NA
j_call: TRBJ2-7
v_call: TRBV28
cdr3_nt: TGTGCCAGCACCTACCGGACTAGCCGAGCCCTCTACGAGCAGTACTTC
cdr3_aa: CASTYRTSRALYEQYF

d_call: NA
clone_size: NA
j_call: TRBJ1-5
v_call: TRBV28
cdr3_nt: TGTGCCAGCAGTTCGGCCGGTCAGCCCCAGCATTTT
cdr3_aa: CASSSAGQPQHF

d_call: TRBD2
clone_size: NA
j_call: TRBJ2-7
v_call: TRBV9
cdr3_nt: TGTGCCAGCAGCGTAACGGCGGGAGGCGAGCAGTACTTC
cdr3_aa: CASSVTAGGEQYF

d_call: NA
clone_size: NA
j_call: TRBJ2-3
v_call: TRBV14
cdr3_nt: TGTGCCAGCAGCCAAGAGCTTGGGGGGTCCGTTTATTTT
cdr3_aa: CASSQELGGSVYF

d_call: NA
clone_size: once
j_call: TRBJ2-7
v_call: TRBV15
cdr3_nt: TGTGCCACCAGCAGAGTAGGGCAGAGCTCCTACGAGCAGTACTTC
cdr3_aa: CATSRVGQSSYEQYF

d_call: TRBD2
clone_size: NA
j_call: TRBJ2-7
v_call: TRBV19
cdr3_nt: TGTGCCAGTAGTAGAGCTCTAGCGGGCTACGAGCAGTACTTC
cdr3_aa: CASSRALAGYEQYF

d_call: TRBD1
clone_size: NA
j_call: TRBJ2-5
v_call: TRBV5-4
cdr3_nt: TGTGCCAGCAGATTGGACAGGGGGCTTCTGGAGACCCAGTACTTC
cdr3_aa: CASRLDRGLLETQYF

d_call: TRBD2
clone_size: NA
j_call: TRBJ2-7
v_call: TRBV5-1
cdr3_nt: TGCGCCAGCAGCTTGTGGGCGGGAGGGAATTACGAGCAGTACTTC
cdr3_aa: CASSLWAGGNYEQYF

d_call: NA
clone_size: NA
j_call: TRBJ2-3
v_call: TRBV7-2
cdr3_nt: TGTGCCAGCAGCTTAAAGGGTTTTCGGGAGTCAGATACGCAGTATTTT
cdr3_aa: CASSLKGFRESDTQYF

d_call: TRBD1
clone_size: NA
j_call: TRBJ2-3
v_call: TRBV18
cdr3_nt: TGTGCCAGCTCACCAGGGAGAGGGGGCCTCGATACGCAGTATTTT
cdr3_aa: CASSPGRGGLDTQYF

d_call: TRBD1
clone_size: NA
j_call: TRBJ1-5
v_call: TRBV30
cdr3_nt: TGTGCCTGGACCCCGGGACAGGTGAATCAGCCCCAGCATTTT
cdr3_aa: CAWTPGQVNQPQHF

d_call: NA
clone_size: NA
j_call: TRBJ1-3
v_call: TRBV30
cdr3_nt: TGTGCCTGGAGCAGCAACTCTGGAAACACCATATATTTT
cdr3_aa: CAWSSNSGNTIYF

d_call: TRBD1
clone_size: NA
j_call: TRBJ2-7
v_call: TRBV19
cdr3_nt: TGTGCCAGTAGTAGCCCGGGACAGGGCTCCTACGAGCAGTACTTC
cdr3_aa: CASSSPGQGSYEQYF

d_call: NA
clone_size: NA
j_call: TRBJ2-1
v_call: TRBV6-4
cdr3_nt: TGTGCCAGCAAAGGTGGAACTTACAATGAGCAGTTCTTC
cdr3_aa: CASKGGTYNEQFF

d_call: TRBD2
clone_size: NA
j_call: TRBJ2-3
v_call: TRBV9
cdr3_nt: TGTGCCAGCAGCCCCCGGGCTAGCGGGCAGTATTTT
cdr3_aa: CASSPRASGQYF

d_call: NA
clone_size: few
j_call: TRBJ2-5
v_call: TRBV11-2
cdr3_nt: TGTGCCAGCAGCTCCTACAGGGAGACCCAGTACTTC
cdr3_aa: CASSSYRETQYF